Shown below are 12 T cell receptor beta chains from a single sample sequenced in a study of response to subunit inactivated influenza vaccine (dated by TCRdb to about 2018). Preparation of the library involved RT-PCR. Sequencing took place on an Illumina HiSeq 2500. The public reads were run again by TCRdb, first through fastp at Q25 and then through MiXCR, and only productive beta chains were kept. Here each entry gathers all rows of one CDR3 protein and keeps the most common genes and DNA. The sample table contains roughly 650,000 distinct CDR3 sequences; only one count was recorded for 15% to 18% of them. Under 14% of the sample is held by the ten biggest clonotypes. Source: PBMCs from blood, taken 11 to 12 days after vaccination. Receptors were obtained from a man over 45 who received an inactivated influenza vaccine. Donor details come from another sample of the same person, matched by shared clones.

The rearrangement links TRBV20-1 to TRBJ2-7, with 9 nucleotides matching TRBD1. V trimming: 5 bases; J trimming: 3 bases; junction bases outside the gene matches: 8. Germline V gene data show CDR1 as DFQATT and CDR2 as SNEGSKA (reference sequence). CDR3 size: 14 residues. In DNA form, the CDR3 reads TGCAGTGCTCGTTACCGGGACAGGGACTACGAGCAGTACTTC. It specifies CSARYRDRDYEQYF.

This rearrangement joins TRBV2 to TRBJ2-1; D might be TRBD1 (5 bases). Germline assignment: CDR1 SNHLY and CDR2 FYNNEI. V gave up 4 bases and J gave up 10 bases, with 20 bases separating them. There are 15 residues in the CDR3. The CDR3 nucleotides are TGTGCCAGCAGTGGGCGAGGAAGAAGGGGTCAGGAGCAGTTCTTC. Its translation is CASSGRGRRGQEQFF.

The gene calls are TRBV12-3 or TRBV12-4 and TRBJ1-1, with a tentative D call TRBD1 (6 bases). The CDR3 totals 16 residues. V lost 5 bases and J 0 bases, leaving 16 bases between the germline ends. DNA for the CDR3: TGTGCCAGCAGTCCCTACAGGGTTCGGATGAACACTGAAGCTTTCTTT. Protein product: CASSPYRVRMNTEAFF.

The rearrangement joins TRBV29-1 to TRBJ2-5; D is unresolved. This CDR3 is built from 13 residues. Between the trimmed V and J ends, which lost 3 bases and 2 bases, there was a span of 10 bases. Germline-derived CDR1 and CDR2 are SQVTM and ANQGSEA. The CDR3 spells CSVDPLGQETQYF. Written as DNA, the CDR3 is TGCAGCGTTGATCCCCTGGGACAAGAGACCCAGTACTTC.

This clonotype came up a few times. The rearrangement uses TRBV20-1 and TRBJ2-5, with 10 bases that match TRBD1. The CDR3 has 14 amino acids. Germline CDR1 reads DFQATT; CDR2 reads SNEGSKA (reference sequence). V gave up 2 bases and J gave up 4 bases; unmatched junction bases: 4. The CDR3 DNA reads as TGCAGTGCTAGAAGGACAGGGGGTCGAGAGACCCAGTACTTC. Translated, it gives CSARRTGGRETQYF.

This clonotype has a handful of counts. This chain joins TRBV5-1 and TRBJ1-4, with D unresolved. The V end was cut by 5 bases, the J end by 0 bases, with 14 bases between. The CDR3 runs 16 residues. CDR1 and CDR2 from the germline V gene are SGHRS and YFSETQ. The CDR3 DNA is TGCGCCAGCAGTAGAGGGCCTCTTCCAACTAATGAAAAACTGTTTTTT. Translation: CASSRGPLPTNEKLFF.

This clonotype was observed at least ten times. V usage is TRBV7-9 and J usage is TRBJ1-2; D is possibly TRBD1 (6 bases). The ends were cut back, 3 bases at V and 0 bases at J, with 14 bases in the middle. The CDR3 covers 16 residues. Germline V lookup: CDR1 SEHNR, CDR2 FQNEAQ (reference sequence). CDR3 bases: TGTGCCAGCAGCTTCGTCGACAGGCGAGCTAACTATGGCTACACCTTC. Amino acid sequence: CASSFVDRRANYGYTF.

This clonotype has more than one count but fewer than ten. This chain links TRBV30 with TRBJ1-4; 9 bases map to TRBD1. V lost 0 bases to trimming and J lost 8 bases; unmatched junction nucleotides: 7. Germline CDR1 and CDR2: GTSNPN and SVGIG (reference sequence). The CDR3 length is 15 residues. CDR3 protein: CAWSVWGQGAEKLFF. As DNA, the CDR3 is TGTGCCTGGAGTGTATGGGGACAGGGTGCCGAAAAACTGTTTTTT.

This chain joins TRBV15 and TRBJ2-5; perhaps TRBD2 as D (6 bases). The CDR3 contains 14 residues. V was trimmed by 7 bases and J by 5 bases, leaving 17 bases between them. Germline V gives CDR1 LNHNV, CDR2 YYDKDF (reference sequence). The CDR3 nucleotides are TGTGCCACCACAACGGAGGGAAATCAGGAGACCCAGTACTTC. Protein product: CATTTEGNQETQYF.

This chain links TRBV6-5 with TRBJ1-3, with D unresolved. CDR1 and CDR2 from the germline V gene are MNHEY and SVGAGI. CDR3 length: 15 residues. V was trimmed by 0 bases and J by 4 bases, leaving 10 bases between them. CDR3 amino acids: CASSYSSRVGNTIYF. The CDR3 region has the DNA TGTGCCAGCAGTTACTCATCGCGAGTGGGAAACACCATATATTTT.

This clonotype was seen many times. This chain joins TRBV7-2 and TRBJ2-7; D possibly matches TRBD1 or TRBD2 (5 bases each). The CDR3 is made up of 14 amino acids. The V gene's germline CDR1 is SGHTA and CDR2 FQGNSA. V lost 7 bases and J lost 4, with 17 bases in between. This chain's CDR3 is CASTKSQGRYEQYF. The DNA of the CDR3 is TGTGCCAGCACCAAGAGTCAGGGACGGTACGAGCAGTACTTC.

The table lists this clonotype with a few counts. The rearrangement links TRBV4-3 to TRBJ2-3; a possible D gene is TRBD2 (6 bases). This CDR3 comprises 13 residues. Between the trimmed V and J ends, which lost 3 bases and 6 bases, there was a span of 10 bases. CDR1 is LGHNA and CDR2 is YSLEER in the germline V gene. This CDR3 reads CASSQLLADTQYF. The CDR3 DNA follows: TGCGCCAGCAGCCAGCTCCTAGCGGATACGCAGTATTTT.